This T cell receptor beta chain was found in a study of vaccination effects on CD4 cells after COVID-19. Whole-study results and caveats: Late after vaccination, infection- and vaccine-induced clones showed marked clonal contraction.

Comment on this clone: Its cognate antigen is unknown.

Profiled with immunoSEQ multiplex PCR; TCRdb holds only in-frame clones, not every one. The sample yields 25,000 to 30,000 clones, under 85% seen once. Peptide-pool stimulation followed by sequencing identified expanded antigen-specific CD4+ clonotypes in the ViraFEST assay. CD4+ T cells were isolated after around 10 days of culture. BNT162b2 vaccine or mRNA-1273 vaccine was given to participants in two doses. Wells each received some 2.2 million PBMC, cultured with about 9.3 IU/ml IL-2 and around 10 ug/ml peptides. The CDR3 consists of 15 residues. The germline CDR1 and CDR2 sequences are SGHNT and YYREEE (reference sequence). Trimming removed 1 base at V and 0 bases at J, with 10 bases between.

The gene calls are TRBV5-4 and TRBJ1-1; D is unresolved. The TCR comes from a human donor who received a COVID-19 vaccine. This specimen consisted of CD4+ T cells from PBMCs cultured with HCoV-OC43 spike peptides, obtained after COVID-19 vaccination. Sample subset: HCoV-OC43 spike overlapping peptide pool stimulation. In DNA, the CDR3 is TGTGCCAGCAGCTTGTTACCGGGTCTGAACACTGAAGCTTTCTTT. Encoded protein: CASSLLPGLNTEAFF. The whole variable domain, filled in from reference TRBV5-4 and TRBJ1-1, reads ETGVTQSPTHLIKTRGQQVTLRCSSQSGHNTVSWYQQALGQGPQFIFQYYREEENGRGNFPPRFSGLQFPNYSSELNVNALELDDSALYLCASSLLPGLNTEAFFGQGTRLTVV.